This T cell receptor beta chain came from a study of cytomegalovirus exposure and HLA in healthy donors. Study-wide findings and caveats: Specific recognition of CMV antigens was confirmed in vitro for a few chains (all CMV-associated). Listed as cytomegalovirus-associated were about 160 TCR beta chains. A subsequent analysis found that TCR clusters from the first cohort also tended to co-occur in the approximately 110 validation repertoires, with approximately 94% of cluster scores above 0.

Trimming pared 6 bases from V and 0 bases from J, leaving 15 bases between. CDR3 size: 15 residues. Germline CDR1 is MNHNS and CDR2 is SASEGT. The data were produced by immunoSEQ multiplex PCR, yet TCRdb's version contains in-frame clones alone and is incomplete. The repertoire consists of 150,000 to 200,000 clones, with around 86% occurring once and the leading ten covering about 7.7%. About this clone: Its antigen is undetermined.

The chain combines TRBV6-1 with TRBJ2-7, with D hard to call. Sequencing was carried out using PBMCs. This sequence originates from a man aged 25-45 years in good health and CMV-seropositive. The DNA of the CDR3 is TGTGCCAGCAGGTCGGGCGGACCCTTCTCCTACGAGCAGTACTTC. The encoded protein is CASRSGGPFSYEQYF.